The 7 T cell receptor beta chains below were found in one sample sequenced in a study of lymphopenia after photon versus proton radiotherapy. Measured with immunoSEQ multiplex PCR; TCRdb has only the in-frame clones, and not every one. In the table there are 150,000 to 200,000 clones, around nine tenths of which are singletons. The specimen was peripheral blood, collected from a patient treated with photon-based radiotherapy. Every receptor here comes from a man aged 50 to 60 with gastric cancer.

The chain carries TRBV4-3 and TRBJ1-2, with 7 bases matching TRBD1. The length of the CDR3 is 15 residues. V shed 1 base, J shed 4 bases, and the junction held 6 bases outside the gene matches. Germline-derived CDR1 and CDR2 are LGHNA and YSLEER. The CDR3 sequence is CASSQGRGRGYGYTF. The CDR3 nucleotides are TGCGCCAGCAGCCAAGGAAGGGGGCGAGGCTATGGCTACACCTTC.

The chain joins TRBV7-6 to TRBJ2-2, with 11 bases that match TRBD2. J was trimmed by 5 bases and V by 4 bases; bases with no gene match: 6. Germline CDR1 and CDR2: SGHVS and FNYEAQ. The CDR3 is made up of 16 amino acids. The CDR3 sequence: CASSSTSGVTTGELFF. Written as DNA, the CDR3 is TGTGCCAGCAGCTCGACTAGCGGGGTCACTACCGGGGAGCTGTTTTTT.

This clone has at least ten counts. The chain uses TRBV25-1 and TRBJ1-3, with D unclear. This CDR3 spans 15 amino acids. Germline V gene sequence: CDR1 MGHDK, CDR2 SYGVNS. V was pared by 1 base and J by 5 bases, with 12 bases between. CDR3 sequence (DNA): TGTGCCAGCAGTGAATTTTCAATTTGGAGAAACACCATATATTTT. Translation gives CASSEFSIWRNTIYF.

The rearrangement joins TRBV5-1 to TRBJ2-2; 10 bases map to TRBD1. Germline V CDR1 and CDR2: SGHRS, YFSETQ. CDR3 size: 17 residues. Germline trimming cut 4 bases from V and 7 bases from J; bases unmatched to any gene: 13. The CDR3 nucleotides read TGCGCCAGCAGCGGCGGATCGGGACAGGGGACGGGCGGGGAGCTGTTTTTT. This gives the protein CASSGGSGQGTGGELFF. The full variable domain, in which reference TRBV5-1 and TRBJ2-2 provide the parts outside the CDR3, is KAGVTQTPRYLIKTRGQQVTLSCSPISGHRSVSWYQQTPGQGLQFLFEYFSETQRNKGNFPGRFSGRQFSNSRSEMNVSTLELGDSALYLCASSGGSGQGTGGELFFGEGSRLTVL.

V gene TRBV9 combines with J gene TRBJ2-5; D ambiguous. The CDR3 has 13 amino acids. V was shortened by 4 bases and J by 5 bases, with 12 bases between the two germline ends. CDR1 is SGDLS and CDR2 is YYNGEE in the germline V gene. CDR3 in DNA: TGTGCCAGCAGCATTAACCCGGACGAGACCCAGTACTTC. This encodes CASSINPDETQYF.

The CDR3 nucleotides read TGTGCCAGCAGCTTACGGACAGGTACGAATGAGCAGTTCTTC. Protein product: CASSLRTGTNEQFF. The chain couples TRBV7-2 to TRBJ2-1, with 7 bases fitting TRBD1. CDR1 and CDR2 (germline): SGHTA, FQGNSA. The CDR3 contains 14 residues. V lost 2 bases to trimming and J lost 7 bases; unmatched junction nucleotides: 5.

This chain's CDR3 is CASTDRSAGPQHF. As DNA, the CDR3 is TGTGCCAGTACCGACAGGAGTGCGGGGCCCCAGCATTTT. The J gene is TRBJ1-5, the V gene TRBV19, with a possible D match to TRBD1 (6 bases). From germline, CDR1 is LNHDA and CDR2 SQIVND (reference sequence). The CDR3 has 13 amino acids. V gave up 7 bases and J gave up 9 bases, with 16 bases separating them.